The clone carrying this T cell receptor (beta chain) was detected many times. Its antigen remains unknown. Unique molecular identifiers were present on the cDNA, and a universal primer site came from template switching. TCRdb reprocessed the 5' RACE reads with MiXCR, giving one entry per CDR3 protein. This sample has approximately 220,000 distinct CDR3 sequences, with 7.5% found just once. V lost 1 base and J lost 0, with 9 bases in between. This CDR3 contains 15 residues. CDR1 is SGDLS and CDR2 is YYNGEE in the germline V gene. The data were taken from a study of identical twins. Study results and caveats: In cord blood, abundant beta clonotypes had fewer insertions; memory showed no trend. Zero-insertion findings could be partly confounded by invariant cells (MAIT and iNKT cells). Less excess twin sharing appeared in beta out-of-frame sequences.

This sample was shared with a second study, whose subject was yellow fever vaccine responses in identical twins.

The chain has TRBV9 and TRBJ2-3, with D possibly matching TRBD1 (5 bases). Source material: CD8+ T cells sorted from blood. The clonotype was recovered from a woman under 30 in good health. This CDR3 is CASSVQGVSTDTQYF. In DNA, the CDR3 is TGTGCCAGCAGCGTACAGGGCGTTAGCACAGATACGCAGTATTTT.